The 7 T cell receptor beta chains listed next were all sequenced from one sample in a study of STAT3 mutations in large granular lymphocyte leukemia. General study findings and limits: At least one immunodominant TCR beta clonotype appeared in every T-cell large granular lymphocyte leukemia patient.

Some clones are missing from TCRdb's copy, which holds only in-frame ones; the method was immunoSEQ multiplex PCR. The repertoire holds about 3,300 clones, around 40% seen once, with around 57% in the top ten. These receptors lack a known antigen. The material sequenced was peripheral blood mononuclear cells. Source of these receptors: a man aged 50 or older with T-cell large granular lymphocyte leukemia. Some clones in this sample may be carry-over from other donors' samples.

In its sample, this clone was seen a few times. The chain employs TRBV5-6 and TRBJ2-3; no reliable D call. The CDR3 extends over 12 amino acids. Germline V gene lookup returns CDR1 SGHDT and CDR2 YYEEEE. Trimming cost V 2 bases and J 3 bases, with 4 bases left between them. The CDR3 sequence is CASSFGTDTQYF. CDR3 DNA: TGTGCCAGCAGCTTTGGAACAGATACGCAGTATTTT.

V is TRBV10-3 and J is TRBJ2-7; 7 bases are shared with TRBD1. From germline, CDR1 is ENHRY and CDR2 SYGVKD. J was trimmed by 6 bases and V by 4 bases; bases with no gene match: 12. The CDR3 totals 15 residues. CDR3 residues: CAISATGEDSFEQYF. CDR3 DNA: TGTGCCATCAGTGCCACAGGGGAAGACTCGTTCGAGCAGTACTTC.

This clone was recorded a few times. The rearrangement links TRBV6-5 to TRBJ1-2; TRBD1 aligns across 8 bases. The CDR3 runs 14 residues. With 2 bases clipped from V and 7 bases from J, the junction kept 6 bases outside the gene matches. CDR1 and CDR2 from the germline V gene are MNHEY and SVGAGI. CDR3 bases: TGTGCCAGCAGTTACGGGGGACAGGCGCGTGGCTACACCTTC. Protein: CASSYGGQARGYTF.

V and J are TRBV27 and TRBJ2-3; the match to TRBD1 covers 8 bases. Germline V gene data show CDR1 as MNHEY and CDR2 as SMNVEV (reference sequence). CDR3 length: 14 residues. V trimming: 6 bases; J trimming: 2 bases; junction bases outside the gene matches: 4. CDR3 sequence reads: CASRWDRNTDTQYF. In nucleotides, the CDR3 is TGTGCCAGCAGGTGGGACAGGAACACAGATACGCAGTATTTT.

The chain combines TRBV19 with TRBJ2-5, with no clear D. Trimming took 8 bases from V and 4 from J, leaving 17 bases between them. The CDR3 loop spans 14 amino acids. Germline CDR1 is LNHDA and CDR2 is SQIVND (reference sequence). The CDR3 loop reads CASSGMVSVETQYF. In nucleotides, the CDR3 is TGTGCCAGTTCGGGTATGGTGTCGGTAGAGACCCAGTACTTC.

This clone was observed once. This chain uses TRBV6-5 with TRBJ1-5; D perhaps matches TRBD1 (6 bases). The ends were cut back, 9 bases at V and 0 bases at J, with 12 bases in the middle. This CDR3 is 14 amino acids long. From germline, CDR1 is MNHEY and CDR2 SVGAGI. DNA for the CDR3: TGTGCCAGGGTTCCAGGGGATAGCAATCAGCCCCAGCATTTT. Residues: CARVPGDSNQPQHF.

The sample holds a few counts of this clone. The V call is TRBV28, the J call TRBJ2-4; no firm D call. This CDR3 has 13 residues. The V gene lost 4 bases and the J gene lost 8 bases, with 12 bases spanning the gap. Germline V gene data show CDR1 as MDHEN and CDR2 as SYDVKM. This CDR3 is CASSSSIIHIQYF. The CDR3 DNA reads TGTGCCAGCAGTTCCTCAATAATACACATTCAGTACTTC.